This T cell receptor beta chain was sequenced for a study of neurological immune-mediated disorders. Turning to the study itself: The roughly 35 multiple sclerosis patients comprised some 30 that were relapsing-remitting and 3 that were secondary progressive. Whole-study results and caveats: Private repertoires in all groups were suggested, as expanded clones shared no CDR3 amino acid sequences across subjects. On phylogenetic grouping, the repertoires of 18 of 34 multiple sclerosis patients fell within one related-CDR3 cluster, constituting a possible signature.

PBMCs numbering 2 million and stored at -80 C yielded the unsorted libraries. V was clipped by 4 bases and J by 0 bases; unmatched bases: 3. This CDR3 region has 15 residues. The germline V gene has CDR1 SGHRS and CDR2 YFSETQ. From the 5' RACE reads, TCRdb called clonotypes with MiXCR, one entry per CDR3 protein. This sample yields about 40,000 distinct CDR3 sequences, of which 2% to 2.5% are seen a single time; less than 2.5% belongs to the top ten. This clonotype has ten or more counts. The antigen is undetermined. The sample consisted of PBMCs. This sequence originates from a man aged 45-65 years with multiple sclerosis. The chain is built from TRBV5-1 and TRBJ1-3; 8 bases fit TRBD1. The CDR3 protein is CASSVTGDSGNTIYF. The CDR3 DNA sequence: TGCGCCAGCAGCGTGACAGGGGACTCTGGAAACACCATATATTTT.